Presented here are 23 T cell receptor beta chains from one specimen sequenced in a study of shared clonotypes between healthy human individuals. The protocol was immunoSEQ multiplex PCR, while the TCRdb copy is restricted to in-frame clones and leaves out a portion. The data contain tens of thousands of clones, around 57% of them singletons. The sample was memory CD8+ T cells sorted from blood. The subset here: CD45RO+ cells pooled with CCR7-negative TemRA cells. These receptors were taken from a young man in good health.

The CDR3 DNA sequence: TGTGCCAGCAGTGGGGGGGCACAACGGAAAGAGACCCAGTACTTC. Translation: CASSGGAQRKETQYF. This chain uses TRBV25-1 with TRBJ2-5; perhaps D is TRBD1 or TRBD2 (6 bases each). The CDR3 covers 15 residues. Germline V gene data show CDR1 as MGHDK and CDR2 as SYGVNS. V was clipped by 4 bases and J by 3 bases, with 15 bases between them.

On this clone itself: This specimen includes other DNA sequences encoding the same CDR3. This sequence joins TRBV6-6 and TRBJ2-7, with 9 bases fitting TRBD2. CDR1 and CDR2 from the germline V gene are MNHNY and SVGAGI (reference sequence). The ends lost 0 bases at V and 3 bases at J; junction bases unmatched: 3. This CDR3 comprises 15 residues. CDR3 protein: CASSYSDSGSYEQYF. The CDR3 coding sequence is TGTGCCAGCAGTTACTCGGATAGCGGGAGCTACGAGCAGTACTTC.

The chain links TRBV6-5 to TRBJ2-7, with D maybe TRBD2 (6 bases). The germline V gene encodes CDR1 MNHEY and CDR2 SVGAGI. V was shortened by 5 bases and J by 4 bases, with 12 bases between the two germline ends. The CDR3 runs 13 residues. DNA for the CDR3: TGTGCCAGCAGTCGCTACAGCGGGTACGAGCAGTACTTC. This gives the protein CASSRYSGYEQYF.

This clone has only one observation. The V gene is TRBV19, the J gene TRBJ2-4; D is possibly TRBD1 (6 bases). From germline, CDR1 is LNHDA and CDR2 SQIVND (reference sequence). Trimming took 11 bases from V and 8 from J, leaving 19 bases between them. The CDR3 loop spans 13 amino acids. Here the CDR3 DNA reads TGTGCCGGAGGCAACACAGGGTCGGACATTCAGTACTTC. Its translation: CAGGNTGSDIQYF.

This clone appeared once. This chain connects TRBV11-3 to TRBJ2-5; no clear D. The germline CDR1 and CDR2 sequences are SGHNT and YENEEA. This CDR3 region has 16 residues. The germline V and J ends were trimmed by 4 bases and 0 bases, with 15 bases remaining between them. Here the CDR3 DNA reads TGTGCCAGCAGCTGCTGTCCTCTTAGGTACCAAGAGACCCAGTACTTC. Residues: CASSCCPLRYQETQYF.

V usage is TRBV15 and J usage is TRBJ2-5; tentatively, D is TRBD2 (5 bases). The V and J ends lost 0 bases and 3 bases respectively, with 11 bases between them. Per the germline V gene, CDR1 is LNHNV and CDR2 is YYDKDF (reference sequence). The CDR3 length is 15 residues. CDR3 region: CATSRDRSGKETQYF. The CDR3 coding sequence is TGTGCCACCAGCAGAGATCGGAGCGGAAAAGAGACCCAGTACTTC.

This clone came up a few times. This chain's CDR3 is CASSYSGGGASDTQYF. For the CDR3, the DNA is TGTGCCAGCAGTTACTCGGGGGGAGGGGCCTCAGATACGCAGTATTTT. The rearrangement joins TRBV6-5 to TRBJ2-3, with 7 bases lining up with TRBD2. CDR1 MNHEY and CDR2 SVGAGI come from the germline V gene. CDR3 size: 16 residues. V gave up 0 bases and J gave up 4 bases; unmatched junction bases: 7.

The chain uses TRBV11-3 and TRBJ2-3, with D possibly TRBD2 on 6 matching bases. Per germline, CDR1 SGHNT and CDR2 YENEEA. The CDR3 is made up of 13 amino acids. Trimming stripped 6 bases from V and 10 bases from J, with 17 bases between. The CDR3 region is CASSQESGFSQYF. Written as DNA, the CDR3 is TGTGCCAGCAGTCAAGAAAGCGGGTTTTCGCAGTATTTT.

The genes are TRBV13 and TRBJ2-7; 9 bases are shared with TRBD1. This CDR3 comprises 15 residues. Germline V lookup: CDR1 PRHDT, CDR2 FYEKMQ (reference sequence). The J segment lost 1 base and the V segment lost 0 bases, leaving 1 base of the junction unmatched. CDR3 sequence reads: CASSLGDRGSYEQYF. The CDR3 bases are TGTGCCAGCAGCTTAGGCGACAGGGGGTCCTACGAGCAGTACTTC.

This clone was seen just once. The chain combines TRBV9 with TRBJ2-2; D remains ambiguous. This CDR3 is built from 15 residues. Germline-derived CDR1 and CDR2 are SGDLS and YYNGEE. The ends were cut back, 2 bases at V and 0 bases at J, with 8 bases in the middle. The CDR3 nucleotides read TGTGCCAGCAGCGTCTACGGGTCGAACACCGGGGAGCTGTTTTTT. Its translation: CASSVYGSNTGELFF. Drawing the rest from reference TRBV9 and TRBJ2-2, the complete variable domain is DSGVTQTPKHLITATGQRVTLRCSPRSGDLSVYWYQQSLDQGLQFLIQYYNGEERAKGNILERFSAQQFPDLHSELNLSSLELGDSALYFCASSVYGSNTGELFFGEGSRLTVL.

The rearrangement joins TRBV6-5 to TRBJ2-3, with D possibly being TRBD1 (5 bases). The germline V and J ends were trimmed by 4 bases and 0 bases, with 14 bases remaining between them. The CDR3 contains 16 residues. Germline V CDR1 and CDR2: MNHEY, SVGAGI. Here the CDR3 reads CASSSQGHPSTDTQYF. In DNA form, the CDR3 reads TGTGCCAGCAGTTCCCAGGGTCATCCTAGCACAGATACGCAGTATTTT.

The table lists this clone with a count of one. The chain joins TRBV5-5 to TRBJ1-1; TRBD1 agrees at 8 bases. CDR3 length equals 13 residues. CDR1 and CDR2 from the germline V gene are SGHKS and YYEKEE (reference sequence). DNA for the CDR3: TGTTCAGGGGGCTTAGGGGAGAACACTGAAGCTTTCTTT. Residues: CSGGLGENTEAFF.

The chain links TRBV11-3 to TRBJ2-1; no reliable D call. The length of the CDR3 is 13 residues. V was clipped by 4 bases and J by 8 bases, with 12 bases between them. Germline-derived CDR1 and CDR2 are SGHNT and YENEEA. In DNA form, the CDR3 reads TGTGCCAGCAGCTCTTTCGTGGGGTATGAGCAGTTCTTC. It specifies CASSSFVGYEQFF.

The chain carries TRBV28 and TRBJ1-5; TRBD1 is a possible D gene (6 bases). V lost 6 bases and J 1 base, leaving 16 bases between the germline ends. Germline values: CDR1 MDHEN, CDR2 SYDVKM. The CDR3 totals 16 residues. The CDR3 region has the DNA TGTGCCAGCAGCCCTGGGGGCCGGGACAGCAATCAGCCCCAGCATTTT. Its translation is CASSPGGRDSNQPQHF. Full variable domain (rest looked up from reference TRBV28 and TRBJ1-5): DVKVTQSSRYLVKRTGEKVFLECVQDMDHENMFWYRQDPGLGLRLIYFSYDVKMKEKGDIPEGYSVSREKKERFSLILESASTNQTSMYLCASSPGGRDSNQPQHFGDGTRLSIL.

The chain is built from TRBV4-1 and TRBJ2-1; 10 bases are shared with TRBD2. CDR1 and CDR2 from the germline V gene are MGHRA and YSYEKL. The CDR3 spans 13 residues. The trim removed 7 bases at V and 7 bases at J, leaving 4 bases unmatched. CDR3 region: CASTKREGNEQFF. For the CDR3, the DNA is TGCGCCAGCACGAAGCGGGAGGGTAATGAGCAGTTCTTC.

The rearrangement uses TRBV7-9 and TRBJ2-7, with 7 bases fitting TRBD2. In germline, CDR1 is SEHNR, CDR2 FQNEAQ (reference sequence). The CDR3 spans 13 residues. With 7 bases clipped from V and 2 bases from J, the junction kept 5 bases outside the gene matches. CDR3 in DNA: TGTGCCAGCAACGGACTAGACGCCTACGAGCAGTACTTC. Its protein product is CASNGLDAYEQYF.

The CDR3 region has the DNA TGTGCCAGCAGTTTAATCAGGAATAGCAATCAGCCCCAGCATTTT. Its translation: CASSLIRNSNQPQHF. This chain uses TRBV6-5 with TRBJ1-5; D remains ambiguous. Trimming stripped 4 bases from V and 0 bases from J, with 10 bases between. The CDR3 consists of 15 residues. CDR1 is MNHEY, CDR2 SVGAGI, per germline.

The chain has TRBV5-1 and TRBJ1-1; D uncertain. Trimming left V 0 bases short and J 0 bases short, with 9 bases between. The CDR3 spans 15 residues. CDR1 SGHRS and CDR2 YFSETQ come from the germline V gene. CDR3: CASSLDGELNTEAFF. CDR3 nucleotides: TGCGCCAGCAGCTTGGACGGTGAATTGAACACTGAAGCTTTCTTT.

V usage is TRBV7-9 and J usage is TRBJ2-1; either TRBD1 or TRBD2 may supply D (5 bases each). Germline V CDR1 and CDR2: SEHNR, FQNEAQ (reference sequence). Deletions cut 5 bases from V and 0 bases from J, with 14 bases between. The CDR3 runs to 16 residues. The CDR3 region has the DNA TGTGCCAGCAGCGGACACCGGGGCAGCTCCTACAATGAGCAGTTCTTC. The encoded protein is CASSGHRGSSYNEQFF. Full variable domain (outside the CDR3, taken from reference TRBV7-9 and TRBJ2-1): DTGVSQNPRHKITKRGQNVTFRCDPISEHNRLYWYRQTLGQGPEFLTYFQNEAQLEKSRLLSDRFSAERPKGSFSTLEIQRTEQGDSAMYLCASSGHRGSSYNEQFFGPGTRLTVL.

The chain joins TRBV7-2 to TRBJ2-7, with D maybe TRBD1 (7 bases). In germline, CDR1 is SGHTA, CDR2 FQGNSA. Between the trimmed V and J ends, which lost 4 bases and 3 bases, there was a span of 22 bases. This CDR3 contains 17 residues. CDR3 residues: CASSSVGAGGIVYEQYF. CDR3 in DNA: TGTGCCAGCAGCTCCGTTGGGGCAGGGGGGATTGTCTACGAGCAGTACTTC.

The chain couples TRBV5-1 to TRBJ1-4; 10 bases match TRBD1. The germline CDR1 and CDR2 sequences are SGHRS and YFSETQ. This CDR3 region has 16 residues. V lost 2 bases and J lost 8; bases outside the gene matches: 9. CDR3 DNA: TGCGCCAGCAGCTTCTCAGGGACAGGGGAGGGGGAAAAACTGTTTTTT. This translates into CASSFSGTGEGEKLFF.

This clone was seen ten or more times. The V gene is TRBV4-2, the J gene TRBJ2-7; the match to TRBD2 covers 7 bases. Germline V gene data show CDR1 as LGHNA and CDR2 as YNFKEQ. The ends lost 5 bases at V and 5 bases at J; junction bases unmatched: 9. This CDR3 region has 14 residues. The CDR3 sequence: CASSFGLDVNEQYF. Written as DNA, the CDR3 is TGTGCCAGCAGCTTCGGACTAGATGTCAACGAGCAGTACTTC.

This clone was counted a single time. This rearrangement joins TRBV7-6 to TRBJ1-3; D gene ambiguous. CDR1 SGHVS and CDR2 FNYEAQ come from the germline V gene. V lost 0 bases, J lost 0 bases, and 21 bases lay in between. The length of the CDR3 is 20 residues. The CDR3 DNA reads as TGTGCCAGCAGCTTAGCGCCGGGTCAGGACGCTTGGGGCTCTGGAAACACCATATATTTT. It translates to CASSLAPGQDAWGSGNTIYF.